One T cell receptor beta chain is described in this entry. Antigen unknown. This record belongs to a study of STAT5B mutations in CD4+ large granular lymphocyte leukemia. General study findings and limits: No patients shared main leukemic clonotypes, though roughly 27% appeared at low frequency elsewhere.

This was a survey-level run. Libraries were prepared by immunoSEQ multiplex PCR; TCRdb keeps only in-frame clonotypes and omits some of them. The repertoire holds 37,000 or so clones, with roughly 79% as singletons. The sequenced material came from CD4+ T cells from blood buffy coats. The TCR was taken from a human donor in good health.

Written as DNA, the CDR3 is TGTGCCAGCAGCTTAGGACCAGGGGGCGGCCACCTTGTCTATGGCTACACCTTC. It encodes CASSLGPGGGHLVYGYTF. V gene TRBV11-2 combines with J gene TRBJ1-2, with TRBD1 matching over 8 bases. Germline CDR1 reads SGHAT; CDR2 reads FQNNGV. J lost 4 bases, V lost 1 base, and 14 bases had no gene match. The CDR3 contains 18 residues.